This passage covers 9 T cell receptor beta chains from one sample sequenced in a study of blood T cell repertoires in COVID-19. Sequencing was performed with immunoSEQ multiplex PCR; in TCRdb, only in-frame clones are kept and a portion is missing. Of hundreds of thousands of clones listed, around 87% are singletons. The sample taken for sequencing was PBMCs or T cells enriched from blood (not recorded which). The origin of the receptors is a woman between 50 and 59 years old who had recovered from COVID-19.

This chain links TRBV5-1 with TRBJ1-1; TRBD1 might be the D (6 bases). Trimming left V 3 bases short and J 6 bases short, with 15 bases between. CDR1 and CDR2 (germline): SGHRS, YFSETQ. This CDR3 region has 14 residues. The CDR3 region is CASSSHGTLPEAFF. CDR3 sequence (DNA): TGCGCCAGCAGCTCCCACGGGACACTGCCTGAAGCTTTCTTT.

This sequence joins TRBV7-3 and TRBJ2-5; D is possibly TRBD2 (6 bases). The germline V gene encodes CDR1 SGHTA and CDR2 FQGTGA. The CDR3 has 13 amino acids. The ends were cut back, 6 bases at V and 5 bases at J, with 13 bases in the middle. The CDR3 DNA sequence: TGTGCCAGCAGTTCGACTAGGGGTGAGACCCAGTACTTC. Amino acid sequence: CASSSTRGETQYF.

The CDR3 DNA reads as TGTGCCAGCAGTTCGCGGGGATCATGGGGCAATCAGCCCCAGCATTTT. Its translation is CASSSRGSWGNQPQHF. The J gene is TRBJ1-5, the V gene TRBV27; D unclear. CDR3 size: 16 residues. Germline lookup yields CDR1 MNHEY and CDR2 SMNVEV (reference sequence). V shed 4 bases and J shed 2 bases, with 15 bases lying between them.

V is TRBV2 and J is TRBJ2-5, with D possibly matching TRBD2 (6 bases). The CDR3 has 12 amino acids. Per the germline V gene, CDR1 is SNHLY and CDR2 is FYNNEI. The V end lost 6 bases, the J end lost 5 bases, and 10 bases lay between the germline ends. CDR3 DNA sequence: TGTGCCAGCAGCGCCGCGGGGGAGACCCAGTACTTC. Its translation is CASSAAGETQYF.

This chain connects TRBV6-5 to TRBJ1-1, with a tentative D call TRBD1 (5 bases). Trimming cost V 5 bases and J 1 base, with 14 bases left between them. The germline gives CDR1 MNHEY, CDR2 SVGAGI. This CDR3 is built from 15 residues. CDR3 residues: CASSPRLGANTEAFF. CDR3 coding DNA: TGTGCCAGCAGTCCCCGGTTAGGGGCGAACACTGAAGCTTTCTTT.

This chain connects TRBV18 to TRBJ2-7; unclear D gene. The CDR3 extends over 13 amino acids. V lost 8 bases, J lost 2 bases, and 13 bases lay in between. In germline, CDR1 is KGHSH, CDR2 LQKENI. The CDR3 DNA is TGTGCCAGCACAAGAGCAGGTACCTACGAGCAGTACTTC. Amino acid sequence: CASTRAGTYEQYF.

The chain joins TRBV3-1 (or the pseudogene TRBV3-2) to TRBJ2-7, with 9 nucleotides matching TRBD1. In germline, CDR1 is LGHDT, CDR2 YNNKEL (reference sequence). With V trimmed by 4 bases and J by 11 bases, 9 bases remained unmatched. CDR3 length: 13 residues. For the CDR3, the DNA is TGTGCCAGCAGCCCCGGGACAGGGAGAGTTAAGTACTTC. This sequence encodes CASSPGTGRVKYF.

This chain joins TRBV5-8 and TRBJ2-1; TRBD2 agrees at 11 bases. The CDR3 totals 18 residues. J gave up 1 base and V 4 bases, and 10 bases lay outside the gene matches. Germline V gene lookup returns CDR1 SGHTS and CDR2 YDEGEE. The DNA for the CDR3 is TGTGCCAGCAGCAGGGTGAAGACTAGCGGGATGTCCTACAATGAGCAGTTCTTC. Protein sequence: CASSRVKTSGMSYNEQFF.

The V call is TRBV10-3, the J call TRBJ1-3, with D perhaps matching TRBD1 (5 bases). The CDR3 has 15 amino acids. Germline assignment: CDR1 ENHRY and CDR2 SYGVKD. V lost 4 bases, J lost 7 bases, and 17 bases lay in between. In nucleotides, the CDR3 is TGTGCCATCAGTGGACGAGCGGGGGACTTGAACACCATATATTTT. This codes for CAISGRAGDLNTIYF.